This T cell receptor (beta chain) appears in the sequencing data of a study of T cells in Graves' hyperthyroidism and ophthalmopathy (dated by TCRdb to the late 2010s). Regarding the study in general: Peripheral blood was sampled at the time of initial diagnosis, prior to any treatment. To identify TCR V-J signatures that set the groups apart, the researchers used a discovery cohort of 100 patients, made up of fewer than 50 with Graves' ophthalmopathy and some 55 with stable Graves' hyperthyroidism. Whether ophthalmopathy could be predicted prospectively was tested in an independent validation cohort made up of roughly 19 hyperthyroidism patients plus 17 patients who later progressed to ophthalmopathy. The approximately 100 discovery patients were randomly split 7:3 into training and test sets. Thyroid tissue and blood T-cell repertoires from about 6 Graves' hyperthyroidism patients were also compared in the study. After sampling, hyperthyroidism patients received methimazole starting at 30 mg daily, and ophthalmopathy patients received high-dose intravenous methylprednisolone. The paper describes TCR Vbeta CDR3 sequencing of about 140 peripheral blood samples, made up of roughly 40 ophthalmopathy patients, approximately 73 hyperthyroidism patients and 17 progressor patients.

The TCR beta CDR3 regions were amplified from the RNA transcripts. The TCR CDR3 was subjected to a first round of RT-PCR using the HTBI primer set and the Qiagen OneStep RT-PCR kit. A second multiplex PCR round built the libraries, followed by size selection and purification. Paired-end sequencing of the libraries was performed with 100 bp reads on an Illumina HiSeq2000. In the original analysis: SOAPnuke was used to process the raw data, with reads discarded if the reads contained adapters or uncalled bases, had a mean Phred below 15, or lacked an exact constant-primer or identifier match. COPE v1.2.5 was used to merge the high-quality paired reads, and each unique nucleotide sequence was defined as a clonotype. Clonotypes were aligned to IMGT TRBV, TRBD and TRBJ reference segments using MiTCR v1.1. The analysis was restricted to V-J combinations with a frequency above 0.0001, which together covered 99.2% of the repertoires. A TCS score was defined as the ratio between F50 (clonal expansion) and ExV (chaos), using BLOSUM62-based TCRdist between CDR3 peptides within each V-J. Welch's t-statistics and random forest reduced fewer than 600 V-J features to 13, which were used in a naive Bayes classifier (R e1071). TCRdb passed the public sequencing reads through fastp at Q25 and MiXCR, retaining productive beta sequences. Under each unique CDR3 protein, matching rows form one entry showing the most common genes and DNA. TCRdb, rather than the study authors, made the V and J calls. Present in this sample are around 300,000 distinct CDR3 sequences, roughly 13% of which were seen just once. Clones ranked in the top ten supply 7.9% of the sample.

This clonotype appeared many times. Which antigen it targets is not known. Base qualities are not recorded, but no much larger clone differs from it by a single base. Graves' hyperthyroidism was defined as stable when no progression to ophthalmopathy occurred over 18 months of follow-up. Hyperthyroidism patients were aged 18 to 65 years and newly diagnosed, with disease duration of less than 2 months. The study excluded patients with uncontrolled infections, other autoimmune diseases, pregnancy or lactation. Diagnoses were established on the basis of clinical symptoms, serum thyroxine and TRAb, thyroid ultrasound, and orbital computed tomography. PBMCs were separated from under 11 ml of fresh peripheral blood using Ficoll-Paque density gradient centrifugation. Trizol reagent was used to extract total RNA, and RNA quality was then checked on an Agilent 2100 Bioanalyzer. General conclusions and limits of the study: In validation, the model predicted progression to ophthalmopathy with 55% to 71% sensitivity and around 72% specificity, a median of 6.5 months before onset. Sample size was not statistically predetermined, and investigators were not blinded to group allocation. Ophthalmopathy was separated from stable hyperthyroidism by a 13 V-J signature model, with approximately 86% sensitivity and approximately 81% specificity obtained in cross-validation and 80%/75% obtained in testing. Most expanded thyroid clonotypes (frequency above 0.001) were also detected in blood, a finding suggesting that blood repertoires may reflect thyroid immune responses.

Taken from the germline V gene, the CDR1 and CDR2 loops are SNHLY and FYNNEI. V loses 4 bases of germline sequence and J loses 9 bases, and the interval between the two ends is 18 bases. The CDR3 spans 15 residues, from the cysteine through the phenylalanine. Only the CDR3 part of the read is kept: 45 bases, read in frame from the first base. Sequencing used blood. This TCR derives from a woman in her forties with Graves' hyperthyroidism. The rearranged chain carries TRBV2 and TRBJ1-4; a weak D assignment points to TRBD1 (6 bases agree). The DNA sequence is as follows: TGTGCCAGCAGTGTGTTGGGGGCAAATCGGCAAAAACTGTTTTTT. This yields the protein CASSVLGANRQKLFF.